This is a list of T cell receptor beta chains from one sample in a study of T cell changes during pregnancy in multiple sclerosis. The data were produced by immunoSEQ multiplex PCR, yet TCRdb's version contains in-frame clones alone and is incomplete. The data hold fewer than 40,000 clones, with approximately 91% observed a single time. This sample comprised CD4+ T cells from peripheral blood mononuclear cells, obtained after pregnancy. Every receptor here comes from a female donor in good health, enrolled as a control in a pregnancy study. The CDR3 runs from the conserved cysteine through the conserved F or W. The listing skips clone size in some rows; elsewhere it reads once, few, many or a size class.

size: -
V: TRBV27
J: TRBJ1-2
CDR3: CASRGRSTGARGYTF

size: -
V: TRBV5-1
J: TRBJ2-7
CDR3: CASSRLGTGGEQYF

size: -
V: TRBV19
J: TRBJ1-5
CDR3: CASTKIQGSNQPQHF

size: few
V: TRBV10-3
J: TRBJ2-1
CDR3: CAAGESSYNEQFF

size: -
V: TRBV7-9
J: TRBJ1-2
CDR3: CASSLDSSYGYTF

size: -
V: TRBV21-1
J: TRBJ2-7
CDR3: CASSKVVGHLSYEQYF

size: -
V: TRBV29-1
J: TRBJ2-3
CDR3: CSVVGSSGRRTDTQYF

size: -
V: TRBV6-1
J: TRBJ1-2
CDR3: CASSTVDRTGYGYTF

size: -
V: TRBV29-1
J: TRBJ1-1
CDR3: CSVREAGQINTEAFF

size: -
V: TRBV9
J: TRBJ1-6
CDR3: CASTRGAEVSSPLHF

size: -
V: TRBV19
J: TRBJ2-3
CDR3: CASSIDRVGDTQYF

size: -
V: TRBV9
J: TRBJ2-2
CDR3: CASSAGQGTGELFF